This TCR beta chain appears in the sequencing data of a study of blood T cell repertoires in COVID-19. Study at large: COVID-19 samples from acute and convalescent phases originated in the United States, Italy and Spain. From T cells, B-cell-depleted T cells, or PBMCs came the material, which was cDNA or gDNA.

Per the original methods: Reference gene primers were amplified, and this amplification served to estimate nucleated cell counts. Clones were sequenced by immunoSEQ multiplex PCR, and TCRdb holds only the in-frame ones, with some missing. V, J and clone size are those of that table, while D and trimming were read from the DNA. This table holds 45,000 to 50,000 clones, nearly 85% found once. The CDR3 extends over 14 amino acids. Per the germline V gene, CDR1 is MNHEY and CDR2 is SVGAGI. V shed 5 bases and J 6 bases; nucleotides not matched to a gene: 8. V is TRBV6-5 and J is TRBJ2-7, with TRBD1 matching 9 bases. Source material: peripheral blood. The receptor comes from a man aged 80 or over in a cohort sampled during active COVID-19. DNA of the CDR3: TGTGCCAGCAGTCCGGGACAGGGTCTGCGCGAGCAGTACTTC. It specifies CASSPGQGLREQYF.